This T cell receptor (beta chain) was obtained from a study of T cell repertoires in cytomegalovirus infection. Study information: From public TCR beta signatures came an indication of both CMV infection and matching HLA type.

MiXCR was run by TCRdb on the reads, yielding one entry per CDR3 protein. The sample has hundreds of thousands of distinct CDR3 sequences, 35% seen once. There are 11 residues in the CDR3. Germline V gene lookup returns CDR1 DFQATT and CDR2 SNEGSKA (reference sequence). V lost 6 bases and J lost 8, with 13 bases in between. The chain couples TRBV20-1 to TRBJ1-1; possibly TRBD1 for D (6 bases). The material sequenced was PBMCs. This TCR came from a human donor in good health (CMV status not recorded). Some clones in this sample may be carry-over from other donors' samples. The chain's CDR3 is CSAAGAGEAFF. The CDR3 region has the DNA TGCAGTGCCGCAGGGGCCGGCGAAGCTTTCTTT.